Shown below are 19 T cell receptor beta chains from a single sample sequenced in a study of OX40 agonist ivuxolimab in advanced cancers. Only in-frame clones appear in the TCRdb table, and some are missing; sequencing was by immunoSEQ multiplex PCR. The sample holds some 40,000 clones, approximately 80% seen once. This sample comprised CD4+ or CD8+ T cells sorted from blood, obtained in a trial of the OX40 agonist ivuxolimab. The receptors here all came from an adult with an advanced solid tumor such as melanoma, head and neck, liver or kidney cancer.

The gene calls are TRBV5-1 and TRBJ1-1, with a tentative D call TRBD1 (6 bases). CDR1 and CDR2 (germline): SGHRS, YFSETQ. V shed 1 base and J shed 5 bases, with 15 bases lying between them. The CDR3 is 15 amino acids. This chain's CDR3 is CASSLTRGIRTEAFF. In DNA, the CDR3 is TGCGCCAGCAGCTTGACAAGGGGGATACGGACTGAAGCTTTCTTT.

This clone was seen once. The V call is TRBV4-3, the J call TRBJ2-1, with D maybe TRBD2 (5 bases). Trimming stripped 2 bases from V and 7 bases from J, with 12 bases between. The V gene's germline CDR1 is LGHNA and CDR2 YSLEER. CDR3 length equals 14 residues. The CDR3 loop reads CASSQFQVANEQFF. The CDR3 DNA reads TGCGCCAGCAGCCAATTCCAGGTAGCGAATGAGCAGTTCTTC.

This clone is medium-sized by share. The CDR3 reads CARSTWYEQYF. The CDR3 nucleotides read TGTGCCAGAAGTACTTGGTACGAGCAGTACTTC. The rearrangement links TRBV5-3 to TRBJ2-7; no firm D call. TRBV5-3 qualifies as an ORF whose function is uncertain. This CDR3 is built from 11 residues. V lost 5 bases and J 4 bases, leaving 7 bases between the germline ends.

The rearrangement joins TRBV7-3 to TRBJ2-1, with 10 nucleotides matching TRBD2. CDR1 is SGHTA, CDR2 FQGTGA, per germline. The CDR3 runs to 15 residues. V was clipped by 5 bases and J by 2 bases; unmatched bases: 3. The CDR3 sequence: CASSHSGGTYNEQFF. The CDR3 region has the DNA TGTGCCAGCAGCCATAGCGGGGGGACCTACAATGAGCAGTTCTTC.

This chain uses TRBV30 with TRBJ1-4; D not certain. This CDR3 is built from 13 residues. V lost 0 bases and J lost 4, with 6 bases in between. The germline gives CDR1 GTSNPN, CDR2 SVGIG (reference sequence). CDR3 in amino acids: CAWSVGVNEKLFF. The CDR3 DNA reads as TGTGCCTGGAGTGTAGGTGTTAATGAAAAACTGTTTTTT.

The chain uses TRBV16 and TRBJ2-2; unclear D gene. The V and J ends lost 0 bases and 6 bases respectively, with 8 bases between them. Germline CDR1 is KGHSY and CDR2 is FQNENV. This CDR3 spans 14 amino acids. The CDR3 DNA sequence: TGTGCCAGCAGCCAATCACCGGGTCCCGGGGAGCTGTTTTTT. Protein product: CASSQSPGPGELFF.

The chain is built from TRBV4-1 and TRBJ2-2, with D uncertain. CDR3 length equals 16 residues. The V gene lost 0 bases and the J gene lost 2 bases, with 10 bases spanning the gap. The germline gives CDR1 MGHRA, CDR2 YSYEKL. The CDR3 is CASSQEDGLNTGELFF. The CDR3 nucleotides are TGCGCCAGCAGCCAAGAAGACGGGCTTAACACCGGGGAGCTGTTTTTT.

The V gene is TRBV13, the J gene TRBJ2-3, with 9 bases fitting TRBD1. Trimming at V came to 5 bases and at J to 7 bases, leaving 7 bases not matched to a gene. This CDR3 is 14 amino acids long. Germline V gene data show CDR1 as PRHDT and CDR2 as FYEKMQ (reference sequence). CDR3 residues: CASSPGTGSYTQYF. CDR3 nucleotides: TGTGCCAGCAGCCCCGGGACAGGGTCATATACGCAGTATTTT. The full variable domain, its missing parts supplied by reference TRBV13 and TRBJ2-3, is AAGVIQSPRHLIKEKRETATLKCYPIPRHDTVYWYQQGPGQDPQFLISFYEKMQSDKGSIPDRFSAQQFSDYHSELNMSSLELGDSALYFCASSPGTGSYTQYFGPGTRLTVL.

The count of this clone is one. This sequence joins TRBV27 and TRBJ2-7; 8 bases are a match to TRBD1. CDR3 length: 15 amino acids. V lost 4 bases to trimming and J lost 6 bases; unmatched junction nucleotides: 11. Germline values: CDR1 MNHEY, CDR2 SMNVEV (reference sequence). The CDR3 coding sequence is TGTGCCAGCAGTTGGGGGACAGGATACCGTTCCGAGCAGTACTTC. Translating gives CASSWGTGYRSEQYF.

The V gene is TRBV7-3, the J gene TRBJ2-1, with 12 positions matching TRBD2. After removal of 5 bases from V and 7 bases from J, the junction contained 6 bases not matched to a gene. Germline CDR1 SGHTA, CDR2 FQGTGA. This CDR3 is 15 amino acids long. As DNA, the CDR3 is TGTGCCAGCAGCCATCTAGCGGGAGGGCCAAATGAGCAGTTCTTC. Its protein product is CASSHLAGGPNEQFF.

The rearrangement links TRBV7-9 to TRBJ2-5; D gene unclear. Trimming pared 6 bases from V and 5 bases from J, leaving 10 bases between. The CDR3 totals 12 residues. Germline loops: CDR1 SEHNR, CDR2 FQNEAQ (reference sequence). The CDR3 reads CASRIRAETQYF. The CDR3 DNA follows: TGTGCCAGCAGGATACGTGCGGAGACCCAGTACTTC.

This clone has just a few counts. The chain joins TRBV14 to TRBJ1-3, with no clear D. V was clipped by 5 bases and J by 0 bases, with 17 bases between them. Looked up from germline, CDR1 is SGHDN and CDR2 is FVKESK. The CDR3 has 17 residues. The CDR3 region has the DNA TGTGCCAGCAGCTCAGCGTGGACGACGGTCTCTGGAAACACCATATATTTT. Residues: CASSSAWTTVSGNTIYF.

This clone appeared a few times. This sample includes further DNA sequences coding for the same CDR3. The gene calls are TRBV27 and TRBJ2-1, with D possibly matching TRBD2 (6 bases). This CDR3 spans 13 amino acids. The ends were cut back, 3 bases at V and 3 bases at J, with 6 bases in the middle. Germline loops: CDR1 MNHEY, CDR2 SMNVEV (reference sequence). The CDR3 sequence is CASSFSGYNEQFF. DNA for the CDR3: TGTGCCAGCAGTTTTAGCGGCTACAATGAGCAGTTCTTC.

This sequence joins TRBV19 and TRBJ2-7, with 9 positions matching TRBD1. This CDR3 is 14 amino acids long. V gave up 6 bases and J gave up 2 bases; unmatched junction bases: 5. Germline CDR1 reads LNHDA; CDR2 reads SQIVND (reference sequence). The CDR3 DNA sequence: TGTGCCAGTAGCCCCGGGACAGGGCCCTACGAGCAGTACTTC. This encodes CASSPGTGPYEQYF.

The DNA of the CDR3 is TGTGCCAGCAGCGTAGACGGGGGGCCCACAGATACGCAGTATTTT. Its translation is CASSVDGGPTDTQYF. The chain combines TRBV9 with TRBJ2-3; tentative D call: TRBD2 (7 bases). Trimming took 0 bases from V and 2 from J, leaving 10 bases between them. The germline gives CDR1 SGDLS, CDR2 YYNGEE. The CDR3 contains 15 residues.

The genes are TRBV6-5 and TRBJ2-1; possible D gene TRBD1, 5 bases. Trimming left V 4 bases short and J 5 bases short, with 12 bases between. Looked up from germline, CDR1 is MNHEY and CDR2 is SVGAGI. The CDR3 consists of 14 residues. For the CDR3, the DNA is TGTGCCAGCAGTTTTCTCGACAGAGACAATGAGCAGTTCTTC. Its protein product is CASSFLDRDNEQFF.

V gene TRBV10-1 combines with J gene TRBJ2-7, with TRBD2 as a possible D gene (7 bases). Germline lookup yields CDR1 WNHNN and CDR2 SYGVQD (reference sequence). The V end lost 6 bases, the J end lost 3 bases, and 21 bases lay between the germline ends. This CDR3 is 16 amino acids long. The CDR3 nucleotides are TGCGCCAGCAGGGCTGAGGGGGGGCCCTACTACTACGAGCAGTACTTC. This gives the protein CASRAEGGPYYYEQYF.

This clone was counted a single time. The rearrangement uses TRBV11-2 and TRBJ1-3, with D possibly being TRBD1 (6 bases). This CDR3 region has 14 residues. Germline CDR1 and CDR2: SGHAT and FQNNGV. V was clipped by 3 bases and J by 3 bases, with 9 bases between them. CDR3 region: CASSLWTDGNTIYF. The CDR3 DNA is TGTGCCAGCAGCTTGTGGACAGATGGAAACACCATATATTTT.

The chain carries TRBV10-1 and TRBJ2-1, with D possibly matching TRBD2 (6 bases). Trimming removed 0 bases at V and 8 bases at J, with 11 bases between. Germline V gene lookup returns CDR1 WNHNN and CDR2 SYGVQD (reference sequence). The CDR3 covers 14 residues. The CDR3 protein is CASSESGSGHEQFF. The CDR3 DNA sequence: TGCGCCAGCAGTGAGTCTGGAAGCGGGCATGAGCAGTTCTTC.